A selection of T cell receptor beta chains follows, all from one sample in a study of OX40 agonist ivuxolimab in advanced cancers. TCRdb's copy holds only in-frame clones and misses some; the assay was immunoSEQ multiplex PCR. This table holds nearly 70,000 clones, just over 85% found once. The source material was CD4+ or CD8+ T cells sorted from blood, sampled in a trial of the OX40 agonist ivuxolimab. Receptors were obtained from an adult with an advanced solid tumor such as melanoma, head and neck, liver or kidney cancer. The CDR3 runs from the conserved cysteine through the conserved F or W. A D gene is named only where the DNA matches it firmly. Clone size is not always given. Where it is, it says once, few, many or a class for expanded clones.

clone_size: once; v_call: TRBV27; j_call: TRBJ2-5; d_call: NA; cdr3_nt: TGTGCCAGCAGTCCCCATGGGGAGGAGACCCAGTACTTC; cdr3_aa: CASSPHGEETQYF
clone_size: NA; v_call: TRBV20-1; j_call: TRBJ2-7; d_call: TRBD1; cdr3_nt: TGCAGTGCAGTGACAGGGGTCGAGCAGTACTTC; cdr3_aa: CSAVTGVEQYF
clone_size: NA; v_call: TRBV6-5; j_call: TRBJ1-1; d_call: TRBD1; cdr3_nt: TGTGCCAGCACCGACACAGGGGTTGGCACTGAAGCTTTCTTT; cdr3_aa: CASTDTGVGTEAFF
clone_size: NA; v_call: TRBV6-6; j_call: TRBJ1-5; d_call: TRBD1; cdr3_nt: TGTGCCAGCACCCTAACAGGGGGACGCAATCAGCCCCAGCATTTT; cdr3_aa: CASTLTGGRNQPQHF
clone_size: NA; v_call: TRBV11-3; j_call: TRBJ2-7; d_call: NA; cdr3_nt: TGTGCCAGCAGCCTTAGGGAGTCGCGCGAGCAGTACTTC; cdr3_aa: CASSLRESREQYF
clone_size: once; v_call: TRBV11-3; j_call: TRBJ2-5; d_call: NA; cdr3_nt: TGTGCCAGCAGCTTAGGCGGGGTTCAAGAGACCCAGTACTTC; cdr3_aa: CASSLGGVQETQYF
clone_size: NA; v_call: TRBV27; j_call: TRBJ2-7; d_call: TRBD1; cdr3_nt: TGTGCCAGCAGTTTCCCCGGGACAGGCGAGCAGTACTTC; cdr3_aa: CASSFPGTGEQYF
clone_size: few; v_call: TRBV7-2; j_call: TRBJ1-6; d_call: TRBD1; cdr3_nt: TGTGCCAGCTCGGCGACAGGGGGTGATAATTCACCCCTCCACTTT; cdr3_aa: CASSATGGDNSPLHF
clone_size: few; v_call: TRBV7-9; j_call: TRBJ2-1; d_call: NA; cdr3_nt: TGTGCCAGCAGCTTCGACCCCCCGTATGACAATGAGCAGTTCTTC; cdr3_aa: CASSFDPPYDNEQFF
clone_size: once; v_call: TRBV6-5; j_call: TRBJ1-4; d_call: NA; cdr3_nt: TGTGCCAGCAGTCCCTCCCAGGGCCGAAATGAAAAACTGTTTTTT; cdr3_aa: CASSPSQGRNEKLFF
clone_size: NA; v_call: TRBV2; j_call: TRBJ1-4; d_call: NA; cdr3_nt: TGTGCCACCTCAACGGATCACAATGAAAAACTGTTTTTT; cdr3_aa: CATSTDHNEKLFF
clone_size: NA; v_call: TRBV5-5; j_call: TRBJ2-7; d_call: NA; cdr3_nt: TGTGCCAGCAGCTTGGGGGTTAACGAGCAGTACTTC; cdr3_aa: CASSLGVNEQYF
clone_size: NA; v_call: TRBV7-9; j_call: TRBJ2-5; d_call: TRBD2; cdr3_nt: TGTGCCAGCAGCTTATTAGCGGGGGGGCTCGAGACCCAGTACTTC; cdr3_aa: CASSLLAGGLETQYF
clone_size: NA; v_call: TRBV11-1; j_call: TRBJ2-7; d_call: TRBD1; cdr3_nt: TGTGCCAGCAGCTTAAGGGACAGGGGTTCCTACGAGCAGTACTTC; cdr3_aa: CASSLRDRGSYEQYF
clone_size: once; v_call: TRBV6-5; j_call: TRBJ2-1; d_call: NA; cdr3_nt: TGTGCCAGCAGTTATGAGGCTGAGCAGTTCTTC; cdr3_aa: CASSYEAEQFF
clone_size: few; v_call: TRBV5-6; j_call: TRBJ1-1; d_call: TRBD1; cdr3_nt: TGTGCCAGCAGTAAGGGGGCGAAGAACACTGAAGCTTTCTTT; cdr3_aa: CASSKGAKNTEAFF
clone_size: NA; v_call: TRBV4-1; j_call: TRBJ1-4; d_call: TRBD1; cdr3_nt: TGCGCCAGCAGCCCCCAGGGGGGGCTAACTAATGAAAAACTGTTTTTT; cdr3_aa: CASSPQGGLTNEKLFF
clone_size: NA; v_call: TRBV7-9; j_call: TRBJ1-1; d_call: NA; cdr3_nt: TGTGCCAGCAGCTTAGGAACAGGAGGCACGGAGAACACTGAAGCTTTCTTT; cdr3_aa: CASSLGTGGTENTEAFF
clone_size: NA; v_call: TRBV5-1; j_call: TRBJ2-7; d_call: NA; cdr3_nt: TGCGCCAGCAGCCCCGGCGAGCAGTACTTC; cdr3_aa: CASSPGEQYF
clone_size: NA; v_call: TRBV7-2; j_call: TRBJ1-5; d_call: TRBD1; cdr3_nt: TGTGCCAGCAGCTTAATCAACAGGGGCGGTCAGCCCCAGCATTTT; cdr3_aa: CASSLINRGGQPQHF
clone_size: NA; v_call: TRBV14; j_call: TRBJ1-6; d_call: NA; cdr3_nt: TGTGCCAGCAGCCAAGAACAACCGCGTAATTCACCCCTCCACTTT; cdr3_aa: CASSQEQPRNSPLHF
clone_size: NA; v_call: TRBV18; j_call: TRBJ1-1; d_call: NA; cdr3_nt: TGTGCCAGCTCACCAGAAGAAGGGACTGAAGCTTTCTTT; cdr3_aa: CASSPEEGTEAFF